This T cell receptor beta chain stems from a study of cytomegalovirus exposure and HLA in healthy donors (dated by TCRdb to 2016 to 2017). With respect to the entire study: An earlier analysis of a few hundred of the donors reported around 280 Gb of sequence data and around 110 million unique TCR beta sequences obtained from some 200 million T cells. Around 300 gigabases of sequencing data and approximately 80 million unique TCR sequences were included in an early release covering 550 to 800 HLA-typed donors. Among the 398 genotyped donors, around 81% belonged to the genetic ancestry cluster associated with self-reported Caucasian donors. The study was designed to test whether signatures of past pathogen exposure could be identified by cataloging public T cell receptors. Using immunosequencing, the study profiled T cell repertoires from some 670 subjects and related those repertoires to cytomegalovirus serostatus. Along with the approximately 700-subject first cohort, a separate validation cohort of over 90 different subjects was used. To predict cytomegalovirus infection status, the study combined high-throughput TCR immunosequencing, statistical association of individual TCRs with disease status, and machine learning. To study patterns of TCR occurrence, a later analysis re-analyzed previously published TCR beta repertoires from around 670 donors and added high-resolution HLA genotyping. Rather than using new phenotypic data, the later analysis identified candidate immune exposures from TCR beta sequences and from how often those sequences occurred across donors. In an earlier analysis of roughly 600 of the donors, high-throughput TCR beta sequencing was used to judge whether each TCR beta V gene segment behaved as functional or pseudogenic. Alongside the repertoire data, information on donor age, sex, ethnicity and CMV serostatus was compiled. Genome-wide SNP genotypes for about 65% of the roughly 700 donors were used in a later genetic analysis, which treated that subset as a discovery cohort. Every repertoire in the discovery cohort had been generated on one and the same sequencing platform. Both class I and class II loci were covered by HLA typing, at four-digit resolution. Typing coverage varied by locus: about 629-630 donors for A, B, C, DRB1 and DQB1; roughly 560 for DQA1; over 600 for DPA1; more than 450 for DPB1. Several DR-DQ haplotypes were handled as single units for association and clustering because linkage in the cohort was strong. Among over 350 genotyped donors of the cohort, an average of approximately 240,000 unique TCR beta nucleotide sequences were sequenced per donor, roughly a sixth of them non-productive. Results the study describes overall, beyond this receptor: CMV serostatus was the only immune exposure information available for the cohort. In vitro tests confirmed that a few of the cytomegalovirus-associated TCR beta chains recognize cytomegalovirus antigens. A further reported finding was that TCR beta sequences accurately predicted the HLA-A and HLA-B alleles for most subjects in the first cohort. Across donors, most TCR sequences were observed very rarely, whereas some public TCRs were present in many individuals. A total of 150 to 200 TCR beta chains were listed by the study as associated with cytomegalovirus. The presence/absence analyses assumed that sequencing depth was roughly uniform across donors, and that assumption may not be true. A later analysis found that TCR association rates varied across HLA loci, with DRB1 alleles showing the most associated TCRs and HLA-C alleles the fewest. The 87-base-pair reads could not distinguish some IMGT-functional V segments, including TRBV6-2 and TRBV6-3, so those segments were excluded. HLA typing was unavailable for some donors at each locus, so association tests used only the typed subset. The classifier was reported to diagnose cytomegalovirus status with high specificity and sensitivity in both the original and validation cohorts. Compared with the 666-donor mean, donors in an Asian-associated ancestry cluster had fewer N-insertions in productive TCRs, according to a later genetic analysis. In a later analysis, most CMV-associated TCR beta chains were found to appear HLA-restricted, with HLA associations seemingly driven largely by CMV exposure. A cluster of highly shared sequence variants was judged likely to represent a technical artifact of the sequencing pipeline. It was suggested by the authors that the approach could potentially be generalized to other disease states and immunological phenotypes. A later analysis associated 17,000 or so TCR beta sequences with specific HLA alleles at a false discovery rate of 0.05. Correlated functional status among segregating V segments might be attributable to linkage disequilibrium, but an unknown experimental factor could not be ruled out. In an earlier analysis of roughly 500 of the donors, most TCR beta V segments appeared in productive rearrangements about 87% or about 30% of the time, broadly matching IMGT annotations. Compared with equally common non-associated chains, HLA-associated TCR beta chains in a later analysis were more clonally expanded and had lower generation probabilities. In a later genetic analysis, a missense DCLRE1C variant was associated with V-gene and J-gene trimming of TCR beta chains, and the association was replicated in an independent cohort. Seventeen rarely observed V segments, including chromosome 9 orphons, were excluded from the earlier analysis of approximately 500 of the donors because counts were too low. Assigning TCR associations to individual alleles was difficult when HLA alleles, especially DR and DQ, strongly co-occurred. The cohort was sequenced for TCR beta chains only, and without alpha or paired-chain data the features that could be detected were limited. In a later analysis, several top co-occurrence clusters were reported to appear linked to parvovirus B19, influenza, CMV and Epstein-Barr virus.

Libraries came from the immunoSEQ multiplex PCR assay. A mixture of 60 forward primers for TCR Vbeta segments and 13 reverse primers for TCR Jbeta segments was used in the multiplex PCR. A multiplex PCR assay on genomic DNA amplified the CDR3 region of rearranged TCR beta genes. Amplified TCR beta libraries were sequenced as 87-base-pair reads on the Illumina HiSeq System. Regarding the original processing steps: Across the 500 to 700 repertoires, a later analysis counted 60 million to 90 million unique TCR beta chains, roughly 11 million of which were shared by at least two donors. Raw reads were error-corrected and collapsed into unique sequences with a nearest-neighbor algorithm that merged closely related sequences to remove PCR and sequencing errors. To assign V, D and J gene segments, CDR3 sequences were aligned to IMGT reference sequences. For a sequence to be retained, a match of at least six nucleotides was required to both a V gene segment and a J gene segment. A rearrangement counted as productive if the CDR3 had no stop codons and remained in frame with V and J, and every other rearrangement counted as non-productive. Following IMGT convention, CDR3 was defined as the stretch from the second conserved V-encoded cysteine to the conserved J-encoded phenylalanine. In an earlier analysis of around 640 of the donors, sequences lacking an unambiguous match to a single V gene segment were excluded. An earlier analysis of a few hundred of the donors called V segments functional above 56.7% productive rearrangements and segregating when the between-donor standard deviation exceeded 5%. A statistical classification framework was developed to diagnose cytomegalovirus status using the catalog of TCR beta chain sequences. V and J gene assignment, in a later analysis, came from comparing TCR nucleotide sequences with IMGT/GENE-DB human TR gene sequences. Using the TCRdist pipeline, a later analysis assigned CDR3 sequences along with most-parsimonious VDJ recombination scenarios. A later analysis defined each TCR beta chain by its CDR3 amino acid sequence plus V-gene family, and excluded reads lacking a unique V-gene family. In a later analysis, approximately 590 highly shared, low-generation-probability nucleotide sequences were removed to address suspected cross-contamination and a sequencing artifact. For each public chain, a later analysis derived a clonal expansion index from normalized ranks of inferred template counts within each repertoire. In a later analysis, generation probabilities were computed with a VDJ recombination model fitted to out-of-frame rearrangements, and the resulting probabilities were checked against IGoR. A later analysis scored TCR-TCR, TCR-HLA and TCR-CMV co-occurrence with hypergeometric tests, applying a repertoire-size bias correction to TCR pairs. To estimate false discovery rates, a later analysis permuted the HLA or CMV assignments 20 times. A later analysis grouped co-occurring TCRs with DBSCAN, adding TCRdist sequence similarity when clustering within HLA-allele-positive subsets. Repertoires with fewer than 30,000 or more than 120,000 public chains, plus five repertoires with anomalous nucleotide sharing, were excluded from co-occurrence clustering. TCRdb's version of the immuneACCESS table is confined to in-frame rearrangements and falls short of the full clone set. An unresolved V gene accounts for under half of the shortfall where checked; the remainder is of unknown origin. V and J calls and clone size come straight from that table; D and trimming were deduced from the DNA. The sample records around 150,000 clones, around 76% of which are singletons. The ten most abundant clones make up around 2.1% of the sample.

Concerning this clone: Its antigen remains unidentified. No clone much larger than this one lies a single base away; base qualities are absent.

The V end loses 4 bases and the J end loses 2 bases, and a stretch of 17 bases separates them. The CDR3 contains 16 residues, cysteine and phenylalanine counted. Just the 48-base CDR3 DNA is kept, in frame starting at base 1. For CDR1 and CDR2, the germline V gene lists SGHRS and YFSETQ. The cohort was made up of several hundred healthy bone marrow donors. At the time of sampling, every cohort member was nominally healthy, though immune exposures that went unrecorded were likely present. The donor was CMV seronegative and belonged to the group of around 350 seronegative cohort members. A peripheral blood sample was provided by each donor, and peripheral blood mononuclear cells were used for TCR beta sequencing. The Qiagen DNeasy Blood Extraction Kit was used to extract genomic DNA from the blood cell samples.

The sequence is built from TRBV5-1 and TRBJ2-3; the D gene is possibly TRBD2, with 6 bases matching. The source of this sequence is a female donor in good health and CMV-seronegative. The sequencing sample was made of PBMCs. DNA sequence: TGCGCCAGCAGCCCCGGGACTGGCGCGGACACAGATACGCAGTATTTT. This translates into CASSPGTGADTDTQYF. The full variable domain, with segments outside the CDR3 supplied by the reference TRBV5-1 and TRBJ2-3 proteins, appears as KAGVTQTPRYLIKTRGQQVTLSCSPISGHRSVSWYQQTPGQGLQFLFEYFSETQRNKGNFPGRFSGRQFSNSRSEMNVSTLELGDSALYLCASSPGTGADTDTQYFGPGTRLTVL.